Below, one TCR beta chain is given with its context. What this receptor recognizes is not known. Qualities for individual bases were not recorded, and no much larger clone is one base off. The time point label corresponds to: blood sample drawn before combined kidney and bone marrow transplant. Unstimulated Tregs (CD4+CD25+CD127-), CD4+ non-Tregs (CD4+CD25-), CD4 and CD8 cells were FACS-sorted from thawed PBMCs. The patients were a handful of recipients of combined kidney and bone marrow transplants from the ITN036ST trial, and samples were available only from these trial subjects. Healthy control blood was processed to PBMCs with a Ficoll density gradient and then cryopreserved, whereas patient PBMCs were collected both before and after transplant. The record originates from a study of Tregs in tolerant kidney transplant recipients (dated by TCRdb to between 2018 and 2020). As for the study more broadly: The transplants used related donors with nonmyeloablative bone marrow transplantation, and mixed chimerism in the human trials was transient. Before combined kidney and bone marrow transplantation, this study identified donor-specific regulatory T cells using TCRbeta sequencing and then followed those same cells after transplant. What the authors observed across the whole study: In tolerant patients, donor-specific Tregs expanded more than Tregs overall, which suggests antigen-driven rather than nonspecific expansion. Because the study included only a small number of patients, the results must be confirmed in larger populations and under other immunosuppression protocols. PCR primers changed over time for some patients, so nucleotide-level comparison across those patients' samples was not possible. Biological reproducibility was not examined directly, but technical replication error appeared to be minimal. The most biologically relevant and donor-specific TCRbeta repertoire appeared to be identified by expanding Tregs with activated donor B cells.

Genomic DNA was extracted from sorted cells with the QIAGEN DNeasy Blood and Tissue Kit for TCRbeta CDR3 sequencing. High-throughput TCRbeta CDR3 sequencing, which included PCR amplification with bias correction and internal controls, was done commercially through immunoSEQ. The authors' analysis ran thus. Unique productive TCRbeta sequences were defined by CDR3 nucleotide sequence where primers matched, otherwise by CDR3 amino acid sequence with Vbeta and Jbeta genes. To correct sorting error, sequences shared between sorted populations at a frequency ratio of 2:1 or less were removed; the rest were assigned to the higher population. A sequence was defined as donor-reactive if the sequence was expanded at least 5-fold in CFSE-low cells compared with unstimulated cells and had a frequency of at least 0.01% in CFSE-low cells. Repertoire divergence was quantified by Jensen-Shannon divergence calculated from the top 100 TCRbeta sequences ranked by frequency. When a sample had multiple sequencing runs, each run was corrected for sorting error separately and the runs were then pooled. This is the immuneACCESS table as TCRdb keeps it, with only in-frame sequences that have V and J called. A part of the clones is gone; compared with another copy, unresolved V genes explain less than half, and the rest is unexplained. V, J and clone size are those of that table, while D and trimming were read from the DNA. The sample contains about 87,000 clones, roughly 93% of them found a single time. 0.46% of the sample comes from the top ten.

CDR1 is given as LNHDA and CDR2 as SQIVND, both from the germline V gene (reference sequence). V is pruned by 1 base and J by 1 base, leaving 10 bases of the junction without a gene match. The CDR3 measures 17 amino acids from cysteine to phenylalanine. CDR3 DNA is the only sequence kept; it has 51 bases, read in frame from the first base. The chain couples TRBV19 to TRBJ2-7; TRBD1 agrees with 7 junctional bases. This material consisted of CD4+ T cells from blood, taken before the transplant. This clonotype was obtained from a human donor who received a combined kidney and bone marrow transplant. The nucleotide sequence is given as TGTGCCAGTAGTATAGGAAGGACAGGCCTATTATCCTACGAGCAGTACTTC. It specifies CASSIGRTGLLSYEQYF.